The clone carrying this T cell receptor (beta chain) was observed a single time. Its antigen is not identified. This table comes from immunoSEQ multiplex PCR, and its TCRdb copy is limited to in-frame clones, with some not included. The sample records 100,000 to 150,000 clones, 86% being singletons. The data were obtained in a study of T cell responses to AZD1222 COVID-19 vaccine. Study-level findings and limits: Repertoire collection took place solely once the T cell response had peaked. The donor group comprised mostly white British people and more females; the analysis possibly underestimated clonal diversity. Spike-specific TCR breadth and depth were elevated following two AZD1222 doses.

The germline CDR1 and CDR2 sequences are MNHEY and SVGAGI. The trim removed 3 bases at V and 3 bases at J, leaving 6 bases unmatched. This CDR3 is built from 15 residues. The chain uses TRBV6-5 and TRBJ2-7; 9 bases map to TRBD1. This sample comprised peripheral blood, obtained 28 days after the second AZD1222 dose. This TCR derives from an adult who received the AZD1222 COVID-19 vaccine. CDR3 residues: CASSYNRGPGYEQYF. Here the CDR3 DNA reads TGTGCCAGCAGTTATAACAGGGGGCCAGGCTACGAGCAGTACTTC.